The 5 T cell receptor beta chains in this list originate from one sample, sequenced in a study of early T cells in non-severe SARS-CoV-2 infection. TCRdb re-derived calls from the 5' RACE reads in MiXCR, one entry per CDR3 protein. Among about 30,000 distinct CDR3 sequences listed, about 5% were seen once. Source: whole blood, taken at baseline. These receptors all stem from an adult who was a healthcare worker with PCR-confirmed SARS-CoV-2 infection or an uninfected control (not recorded which).

Many counts were recorded for this clonotype. The chain uses TRBV30 and TRBJ2-1; TRBD2 agrees at 9 bases. The CDR3 spans 17 residues. V shed 4 bases, J shed 4 bases, and the junction held 14 bases outside the gene matches. CDR1 is GTSNPN, CDR2 SVGIG, per germline (reference sequence). The CDR3 DNA sequence: TGTGCCTGGACTCTCCGCATAACTAGCGGGCGTTACAATGAGCAGTTCTTC. Protein product: CAWTLRITSGRYNEQFF.

This clonotype has at least ten counts. V gene TRBV2 combines with J gene TRBJ2-7; TRBD1 is a possible D gene (7 bases). Germline CDR1 is SNHLY and CDR2 is FYNNEI. This CDR3 contains 12 residues. V was cut by 9 bases and J by 3 bases, with 12 bases left in between. In nucleotides, the CDR3 is TGTGCCAGGGGCAGGGGGGTCTACGAGCAGTACTTC. Protein sequence: CARGRGVYEQYF.

This clonotype was seen at least ten times. The CDR3 DNA reads as TGTGCCAGTAGCCATCCGGGACTAGCGGGAGGGCCGGGAGAGCAGTACTTC. Amino acid sequence: CASSHPGLAGGPGEQYF. The J gene is TRBJ2-7, the V gene TRBV19; 16 nucleotides line up with TRBD2. Germline V gives CDR1 LNHDA, CDR2 SQIVND (reference sequence). The V gene end was trimmed by 6 bases and the J gene end by 7 bases; junction bases not matched to a gene: 12. The CDR3 is made up of 17 amino acids.

This clonotype was counted ten times or more. The V call is TRBV12-3 or TRBV12-4, the J call TRBJ2-3; 12 bases match TRBD1. V gave up 7 bases and J gave up 4 bases; unmatched junction bases: 9. This CDR3 has 16 residues. The CDR3 nucleotides read TGTGCCAGCATCATAGGGGACAGGGGGCGAGCAGATACGCAGTATTTT. Translation gives CASIIGDRGRADTQYF.

Ten or more counts support this clonotype. This rearrangement joins TRBV9 to TRBJ2-2; 9 bases are shared with TRBD2. Germline-derived CDR1 and CDR2 are SGDLS and YYNGEE. This CDR3 is built from 16 residues. V lost 4 bases and J lost 5; bases outside the gene matches: 9. CDR3 sequence: CASSPGGLAGTGELFF. CDR3 DNA: TGTGCCAGCAGCCCAGGGGGACTAGCAGGGACCGGGGAGCTGTTTTTT.